This section outlines one T cell receptor (beta chain) sequence together with its context. Its antigen is currently unknown. The sample belongs to a study of CXCR3-negative and CXCR3-positive naive CD8 T cells. Study context: The dataset comprises some 130 million TRB reads in total, with about 1.5 +/- 0.3 million reads per library. Study-level points and caveats: The TRB CDR3s that CXCR3-positive naive cells carried were more hydrophobic than those of CXCR3-negative naive cells.

Among CD8+ T cells, naive ones were CD45RO-CCR7+CD27+CD95-. The V gene's germline CDR1 is SGHDN and CDR2 FVKESK. This CDR3 has 12 amino acids. The TRB libraries of cDNA were built by UMI-labeled 5' RACE. One entry per CDR3 protein, without DNA, is what TCRdb gives after re-calling the 5' RACE reads. The specimen's table records some 6,000 distinct CDR3 sequences. The origin of this receptor is a human donor in good health. Some clones in this sample may be carry-over from other donors' samples. Sequencing was carried out using naive CXCR3- CD8+ T cells from blood. As to subset: CD45RO-CCR7+CD27+CD95- naive CD8+ T cells lacking CXCR3 (TNR3-). This chain links TRBV14 with TRBJ1-1. This CDR3 reads CASSQGYTEAFF.